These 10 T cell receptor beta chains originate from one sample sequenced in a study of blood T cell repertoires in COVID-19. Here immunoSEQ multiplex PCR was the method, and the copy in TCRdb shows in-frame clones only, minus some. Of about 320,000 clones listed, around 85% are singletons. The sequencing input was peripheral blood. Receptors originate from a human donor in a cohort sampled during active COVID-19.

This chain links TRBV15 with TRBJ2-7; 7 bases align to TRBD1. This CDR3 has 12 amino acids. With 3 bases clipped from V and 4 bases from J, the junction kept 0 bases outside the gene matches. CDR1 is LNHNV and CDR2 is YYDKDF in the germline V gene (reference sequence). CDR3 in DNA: TGTGCCACCAGCAGGACAGGGTACGAGCAGTACTTC. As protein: CATSRTGYEQYF.

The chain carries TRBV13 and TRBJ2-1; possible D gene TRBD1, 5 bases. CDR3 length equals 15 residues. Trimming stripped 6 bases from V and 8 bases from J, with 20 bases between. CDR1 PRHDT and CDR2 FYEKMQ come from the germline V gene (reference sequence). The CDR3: CASRISGALKDEQFF. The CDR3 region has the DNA TGTGCCAGCAGAATCAGTGGGGCACTTAAGGATGAGCAGTTCTTC.

CDR3 DNA sequence: TGTGCCAGCAGTTACTCGAGCGGACTACAGCAGTTCTTC. Its translation: CASSYSSGLQQFF. This sequence joins TRBV6-6 and TRBJ2-1; D may be TRBD2 (6 bases). CDR3 length: 13 residues. V lost 0 bases and J 11 bases, leaving 11 bases between the germline ends. Germline V gives CDR1 MNHNY, CDR2 SVGAGI (reference sequence).

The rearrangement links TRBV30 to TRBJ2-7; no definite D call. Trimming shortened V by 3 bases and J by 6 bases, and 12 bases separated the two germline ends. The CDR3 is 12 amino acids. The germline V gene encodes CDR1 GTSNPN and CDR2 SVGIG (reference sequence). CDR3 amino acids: CAWSSGLSEQYF. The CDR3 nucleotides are TGTGCCTGGAGCTCAGGCCTTTCCGAGCAGTACTTC.

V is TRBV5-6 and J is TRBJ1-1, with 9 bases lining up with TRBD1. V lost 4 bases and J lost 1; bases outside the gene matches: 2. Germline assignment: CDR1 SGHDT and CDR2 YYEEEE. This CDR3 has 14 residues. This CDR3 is CASSMGQGNTEAFF. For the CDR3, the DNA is TGTGCCAGCAGCATGGGACAGGGGAACACTGAAGCTTTCTTT.

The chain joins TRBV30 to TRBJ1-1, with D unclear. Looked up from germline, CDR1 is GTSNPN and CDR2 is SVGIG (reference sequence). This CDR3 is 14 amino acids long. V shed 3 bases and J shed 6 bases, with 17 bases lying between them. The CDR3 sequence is CAWSRPLEGPEAFF. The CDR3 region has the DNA TGTGCCTGGAGCCGACCTCTCGAGGGTCCTGAAGCTTTCTTT.

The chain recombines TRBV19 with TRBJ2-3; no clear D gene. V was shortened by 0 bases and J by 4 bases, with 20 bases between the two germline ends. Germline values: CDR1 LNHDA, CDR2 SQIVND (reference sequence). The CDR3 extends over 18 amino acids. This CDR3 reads CASSIDPSLEFAPDTQYF. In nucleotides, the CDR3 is TGTGCCAGTAGTATAGACCCCTCCCTAGAGTTTGCCCCAGATACGCAGTATTTT.

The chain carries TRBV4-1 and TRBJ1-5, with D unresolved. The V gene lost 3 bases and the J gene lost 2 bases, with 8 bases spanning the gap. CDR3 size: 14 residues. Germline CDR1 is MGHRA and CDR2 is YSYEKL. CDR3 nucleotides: TGCGCCAGCAGCCATATTATTGGCAATCAGCCCCAGCATTTT. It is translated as CASSHIIGNQPQHF.

For the CDR3, the DNA is TGTGCCAGCAGCTTTCGACAGTGCAACTATGGCTACACCTTC. Amino acids: CASSFRQCNYGYTF. V gene TRBV21-1 combines with J gene TRBJ1-2; the D call of TRBD1 is as the table states it, not checked on the DNA. TRBV21-1 is annotated as a pseudogene. CDR3 length: 14 residues.

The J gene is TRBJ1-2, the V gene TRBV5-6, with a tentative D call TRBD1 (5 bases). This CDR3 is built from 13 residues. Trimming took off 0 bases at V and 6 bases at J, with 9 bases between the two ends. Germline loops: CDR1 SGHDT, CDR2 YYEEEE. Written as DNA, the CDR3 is TGTGCCAGCAGCTTGGGACAGCGAGATGGCTACACCTTC. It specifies CASSLGQRDGYTF.